This T cell receptor (beta chain) was sequenced for a study of early stage breast cancer tumors. Study-level background: Invasive lobular carcinomas made up about 30% of the 12 ER+/PR+/HER2- tumors.

Study conclusions and caveats: Commonly generated sequences made up most enriched TCRB sequences shared between patients. Bulk DNA sequencing of unsorted cells missed chain pairing and markers. Blood repertoires resembled normal breast more than tumor.

In the case of this clone: The antigen is not known.

Using immunoSEQ multiplex PCR, the repertoire was profiled, and TCRdb retains in-frame clones only, with some absent. The table includes 65,000 to 75,000 clones, less than 90% detected once. V was clipped by 0 bases and J by 4 bases, with 13 bases between them. Germline V CDR1 and CDR2: MNHEY, SVGAGI. The CDR3 consists of 16 residues. Sequences were obtained from blood. This sequence was found in a person aged 40 to 49 with breast cancer. This sequence joins TRBV6-5 and TRBJ2-1; D ambiguous. DNA of the CDR3: TGTGCCAGCAGTTACTCGAACTACCCCCCATACAATGAGCAGTTCTTC. It codes for CASSYSNYPPYNEQFF.